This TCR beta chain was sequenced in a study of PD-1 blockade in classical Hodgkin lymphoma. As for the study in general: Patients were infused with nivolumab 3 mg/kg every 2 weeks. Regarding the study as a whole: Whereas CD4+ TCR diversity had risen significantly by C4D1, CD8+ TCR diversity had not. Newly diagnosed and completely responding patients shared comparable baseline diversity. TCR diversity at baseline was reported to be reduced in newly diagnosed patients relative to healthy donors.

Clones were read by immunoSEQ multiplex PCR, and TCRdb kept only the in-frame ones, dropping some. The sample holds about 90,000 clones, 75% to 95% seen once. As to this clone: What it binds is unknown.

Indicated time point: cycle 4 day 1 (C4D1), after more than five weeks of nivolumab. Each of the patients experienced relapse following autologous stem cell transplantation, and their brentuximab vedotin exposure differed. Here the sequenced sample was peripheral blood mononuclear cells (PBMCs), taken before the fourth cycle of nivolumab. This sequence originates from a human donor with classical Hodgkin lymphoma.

The CDR3 DNA reads TGTGCCAGCAGTTTATCCTCCTCCCTGACTATTTATGAGCAGTTCTTC. Translating gives CASSLSSSLTIYEQFF. V and J are TRBV27 and TRBJ2-1; D may be TRBD2 (5 bases). This CDR3 spans 16 amino acids. V lost 0 bases to trimming and J lost 8 bases, with 17 bases between them. In germline, CDR1 is MNHEY, CDR2 SMNVEV (reference sequence).